A single T cell receptor beta chain is shown here with its context. The data were obtained in a study of T cell changes during pregnancy in multiple sclerosis. In germline, CDR1 is PRHDT, CDR2 FYEKMQ (reference sequence). The CDR3 sequence is 18 residues long. V dropped 0 bases and J dropped 0; count of bases not matched to a gene: 5. The repertoire was sequenced with immunoSEQ multiplex PCR; TCRdb's copy has only in-frame clones and lacks some. The sample includes about 24,000 clones, around 84% seen only once; the top ten take under 1.1%. The genes are TRBV13 and TRBJ2-1; TRBD2 aligns across 10 bases. The starting material was CD4+ T cells from peripheral blood mononuclear cells, obtained in the second trimester of pregnancy. This receptor was identified in a female donor in good health, enrolled as a control in a pregnancy study. The chain's CDR3 is CASSLGRLAGGSYNEQFF. The CDR3 bases are TGTGCCAGCAGCTTAGGCCGATTAGCGGGGGGCTCCTACAATGAGCAGTTCTTC.